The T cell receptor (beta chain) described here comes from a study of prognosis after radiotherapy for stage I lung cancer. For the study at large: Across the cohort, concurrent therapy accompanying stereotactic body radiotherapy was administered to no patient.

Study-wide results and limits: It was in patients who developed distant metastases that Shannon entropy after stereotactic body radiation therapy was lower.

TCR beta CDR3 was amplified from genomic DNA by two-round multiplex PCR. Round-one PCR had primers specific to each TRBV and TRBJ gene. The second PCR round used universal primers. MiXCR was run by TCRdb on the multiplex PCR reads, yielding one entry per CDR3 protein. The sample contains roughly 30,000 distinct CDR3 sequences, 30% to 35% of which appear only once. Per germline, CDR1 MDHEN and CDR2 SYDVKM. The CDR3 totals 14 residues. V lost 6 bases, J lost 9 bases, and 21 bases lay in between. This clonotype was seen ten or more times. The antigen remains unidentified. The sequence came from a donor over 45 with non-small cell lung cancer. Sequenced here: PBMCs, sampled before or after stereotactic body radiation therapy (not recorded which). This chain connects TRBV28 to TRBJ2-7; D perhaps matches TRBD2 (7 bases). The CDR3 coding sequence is TGTGCCAGCAGACTCCGCGGGGGCCGCCTATGGCAGTACTTC. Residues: CASRLRGGRLWQYF.